The 25 T cell receptor beta chains below were found in one sample sequenced in a study of cytomegalovirus exposure and HLA in healthy donors (dated by TCRdb to 2015 to 2018). Library generation was performed with the immunoSEQ multiplex PCR assay. Drawn from immuneACCESS, this table holds only the in-frame rearrangements with V and J called that TCRdb kept. Clones are partly lost; checked studies trace under half to an unresolved V gene and leave the rest unexplained. The sample table shows 70,000 to 80,000 clones, and approximately 94% are seen once. The biggest ten clones account for roughly 3.4% of the sample. Sequenced: PBMCs. The receptors come from a woman younger than 30 in good health and CMV-seropositive.

The chain employs TRBV20-1 and TRBJ1-3; D is undetermined. V was cut by 3 bases and J by 8 bases, with 8 bases left in between. The germline V gene has CDR1 DFQATT and CDR2 SNEGSKA (reference sequence). This CDR3 is built from 11 residues. The CDR3 DNA is TGCAGTGCTAGTGTCGGTGACACCATATATTTT. Protein: CSASVGDTIYF.

The chain has TRBV2 and TRBJ2-4, with 10 positions matching TRBD2. The germline V gene has CDR1 SNHLY and CDR2 FYNNEI. Trimming took 8 bases from V and 6 from J; bases not matched to a gene: 13. This CDR3 is 16 amino acids long. CDR3 residues: CASGGGSGGFRNIQYF. The CDR3 DNA sequence: TGTGCCAGCGGGGGGGGTAGCGGGGGGTTTAGAAACATTCAGTACTTC.

CDR3 loop: CASSPGGRIYEQYF. The CDR3 nucleotides are TGTGCCAGCAGCCCCGGGGGGAGAATCTACGAGCAGTACTTC. The chain uses TRBV4-2 and TRBJ2-7; 7 nucleotides line up with TRBD2. V lost 4 bases to trimming and J lost 3 bases; unmatched junction nucleotides: 6. This CDR3 is 14 amino acids long. The V gene's germline CDR1 is LGHNA and CDR2 YNFKEQ.

The chain recombines TRBV9 with TRBJ2-7, with D hard to call. Germline lookup yields CDR1 SGDLS and CDR2 YYNGEE. The CDR3 loop spans 14 amino acids. Trimming left V 4 bases short and J 0 bases short, with 11 bases between. The CDR3 DNA is TGTGCCAGCAGCTCAGCGCTGGACTCCTACGAGCAGTACTTC. Protein: CASSSALDSYEQYF.

V and J are TRBV19 and TRBJ1-3; D gene ambiguous. Germline CDR1 is LNHDA and CDR2 is SQIVND (reference sequence). Trimming cost V 3 bases and J 0 bases, with 9 bases left between them. The length of the CDR3 is 15 residues. CDR3 in amino acids: CASSMKSYSGNTIYF. For the CDR3, the DNA is TGTGCCAGTAGTATGAAATCCTACTCTGGAAACACCATATATTTT.

This clone was detected only once. The V gene is TRBV28, the J gene TRBJ1-1; 10 nucleotides line up with TRBD1. The CDR3 has 13 amino acids. Germline CDR1 and CDR2: MDHEN and SYDVKM. V trimming: 4 bases; J trimming: 11 bases; junction bases outside the gene matches: 7. The chain's CDR3 is CASSSDRGRLAFF. The CDR3 nucleotides are TGTGCCAGCAGTTCAGACAGGGGGCGCCTGGCTTTCTTT.

The V gene is TRBV7-3, the J gene TRBJ2-1; 13 bases are a match to TRBD2. This CDR3 is 16 amino acids long. Germline V gives CDR1 SGHTA, CDR2 FQGTGA. V gave up 5 bases and J gave up 4 bases; unmatched junction bases: 5. The CDR3 DNA reads as TGTGCCAGCAGCCCGACTAGCGGGGGGTCATACAATGAGCAGTTCTTC. It specifies CASSPTSGGSYNEQFF.

This rearrangement joins TRBV7-2 to TRBJ2-4; maybe TRBD1 (6 bases). Germline V gene sequence: CDR1 SGHTA, CDR2 FQGNSA. The V gene lost 3 bases and the J gene lost 4 bases, with 16 bases spanning the gap. The CDR3 extends over 16 amino acids. The CDR3 loop is CASSFPLGAGKNIQYF. As DNA, the CDR3 is TGTGCCAGCAGCTTTCCTCTGGGGGCGGGTAAAAACATTCAGTACTTC.

The V and J genes are TRBV19 and TRBJ1-1; D is unresolved. The germline gives CDR1 LNHDA, CDR2 SQIVND (reference sequence). This CDR3 has 10 residues. The V gene lost 7 bases and the J gene lost 8 bases, with 8 bases spanning the gap. CDR3 in DNA: TGTGCCAGTATCGGGAGGGAAGCTTTCTTT. It is translated as CASIGREAFF.

The genes are TRBV7-2 and TRBJ1-2; maybe TRBD1 (5 bases). Germline CDR1 reads SGHTA; CDR2 reads FQGNSA. With 2 bases removed from V and 8 bases from J, the gap between germline ends came to 21 bases. CDR3 size: 16 residues. The CDR3 DNA reads as TGTGCCAGCAGCTTAAATGGAGGGGCTTCGCCAAGGGGCTACACCTTC. This gives the protein CASSLNGGASPRGYTF.

The chain couples TRBV7-7 to TRBJ1-4; perhaps TRBD1 as D (5 bases). The CDR3 extends over 16 amino acids. Trimming removed 2 bases at V and 1 base at J, with 11 bases between. Germline V CDR1 and CDR2: SSHAT, FNYEAQ (reference sequence). The CDR3 sequence: CASSLQPGLTNEKLFF. The DNA of the CDR3 is TGTGCCAGCAGCTTACAGCCGGGACTAACTAATGAAAAACTGTTTTTT.

The V call is TRBV6-6, the J call TRBJ1-1; tentative D call: TRBD1 (6 bases). The CDR3 is 15 amino acids. The germline gives CDR1 MNHNY, CDR2 SVGAGI (reference sequence). Trimming took off 2 bases at V and 2 bases at J, with 12 bases between the two ends. The CDR3 region is CASSYPGGPNTEAFF. CDR3 DNA: TGTGCCAGCAGTTACCCGGGGGGCCCTAACACTGAAGCTTTCTTT.

The chain uses TRBV28 and TRBJ1-2, with D hard to call. Trimming took 6 bases from V and 5 from J, leaving 7 bases between them. This CDR3 is 11 amino acids long. CDR1 is MDHEN, CDR2 SYDVKM, per germline. The CDR3 spells CASSARYGYTF. In nucleotides, the CDR3 is TGTGCCAGCAGCGCTAGATATGGCTACACCTTC.

The V call is TRBV29-1, the J call TRBJ2-5, with a tentative D call TRBD2 (7 bases). The V end lost 4 bases, the J end lost 3 bases, and 15 bases lay between the germline ends. Germline V CDR1 and CDR2: SQVTM, ANQGSEA. There are 14 residues in the CDR3. CDR3 sequence reads: CSVAIGGDKETQYF. CDR3 nucleotide sequence: TGCAGCGTTGCTATTGGGGGGGACAAAGAGACCCAGTACTTC.

The rearrangement links TRBV5-1 to TRBJ2-7; 12 nucleotides agree with TRBD2. Germline values: CDR1 SGHRS, CDR2 YFSETQ. After removal of 1 base from V and 2 bases from J, the junction contained 1 base not matched to a gene. This CDR3 contains 15 residues. The CDR3 DNA sequence: TGCGCCAGCAGCTTGACTAGCGGGGGGACCTACGAGCAGTACTTC. As protein: CASSLTSGGTYEQYF.

The rearrangement joins TRBV18 to TRBJ2-7, with TRBD1 matching over 7 bases. This CDR3 spans 16 amino acids. The J segment lost 1 base and the V segment lost 4 bases, leaving 10 bases of the junction unmatched. Per the germline V gene, CDR1 is KGHSH and CDR2 is LQKENI. As DNA, the CDR3 is TGTGCCAGCTCACGCACGGATCGGGACAGTTCCTACGAGCAGTACTTC. This codes for CASSRTDRDSSYEQYF. Together with reference TRBV18 and TRBJ2-7, the CDR3 gives the full variable domain: NAGVMQNPRHLVRRRGQEARLRCSPMKGHSHVYWYRQLPEEGLKFMVYLQKENIIDESGMPKERFSAEFPKEGPSILRIQQVVRGDSAAYFCASSRTDRDSSYEQYFGPGTRLTVT.

The chain joins TRBV5-1 to TRBJ2-1; 13 positions match TRBD2. The germline CDR1 and CDR2 sequences are SGHRS and YFSETQ. After removal of 2 bases from V and 0 bases from J, the junction contained 8 bases not matched to a gene. The CDR3 length is 19 residues. For the CDR3, the DNA is TGCGCCAGCAGCTTAGGGACTAGCGGGGTCCCGAGCTCCTACAATGAGCAGTTCTTC. Protein sequence: CASSLGTSGVPSSYNEQFF.

A word on this clone: This specimen includes other DNA sequences encoding the same CDR3. This chain uses TRBV28 with TRBJ2-1; TRBD1 aligns across 9 bases. Trimming at V came to 4 bases and at J to 6 bases, leaving 7 bases not matched to a gene. The germline gives CDR1 MDHEN, CDR2 SYDVKM. The CDR3 is 15 amino acids. The CDR3 reads CASSSAGTGPNEQFF. Here the CDR3 DNA reads TGTGCCAGCAGTTCAGCCGGGACAGGGCCCAATGAGCAGTTCTTC. The full variable domain, in which reference TRBV28 and TRBJ2-1 provide the parts outside the CDR3, is DVKVTQSSRYLVKRTGEKVFLECVQDMDHENMFWYRQDPGLGLRLIYFSYDVKMKEKGDIPEGYSVSREKKERFSLILESASTNQTSMYLCASSSAGTGPNEQFFGPGTRLTVL.

This clone has only one observation. The chain uses TRBV30 and TRBJ1-5; TRBD1 is a possible D gene (6 bases). Germline CDR1 GTSNPN, CDR2 SVGIG (reference sequence). Trimming shortened V by 1 base and J by 7 bases, and 20 bases separated the two germline ends. The CDR3 length is 16 residues. CDR3: CAWSGLSQGTGQPQHF. The CDR3 DNA is TGTGCCTGGAGTGGTTTAAGTCAGGGGACGGGGCAGCCCCAGCATTTT. Full variable domain (missing parts from reference TRBV30 and TRBJ1-5): SQTIHQWPATLVQPVGSPLSLECTVEGTSNPNLYWYRQAAGRGLQLLFYSVGIGQISSEVPQNLSASRPQDRQFILSSKKLLLSDSGFYLCAWSGLSQGTGQPQHFGDGTRLSIL.

This sequence joins TRBV2 and TRBJ1-5; maybe TRBD1 (6 bases). Looked up from germline, CDR1 is SNHLY and CDR2 is FYNNEI. With 6 bases removed from V and 3 bases from J, the gap between germline ends came to 12 bases. The CDR3 has 14 residues. The CDR3 coding sequence is TGTGCCAGCAGAAATACAGGGTCCAATCAGCCCCAGCATTTT. Translated, it gives CASRNTGSNQPQHF.

The gene calls are TRBV2 and TRBJ1-2; TRBD1 aligns across 9 bases. Germline V gives CDR1 SNHLY, CDR2 FYNNEI. V lost 3 bases and J lost 7; bases outside the gene matches: 12. The CDR3 extends over 16 amino acids. CDR3 in DNA: TGTGCCAGCAGTGATGTGGACAGGGGTCTCTTGGGTGGCTACACCTTC. Protein product: CASSDVDRGLLGGYTF.

The rearrangement links TRBV13 to TRBJ1-1; D not certain. Trimming removed 1 base at V and 6 bases at J, with 9 bases between. The germline CDR1 and CDR2 sequences are PRHDT and FYEKMQ (reference sequence). The CDR3 runs 13 residues. The CDR3 DNA reads as TGTGCCAGCAGCTTAGATTGGGCGTCTGAAGCTTTCTTT. This translates into CASSLDWASEAFF.

On this clone: One junction end disagrees with the germline gene, perhaps due to a read error. This chain joins TRBV9 and TRBJ2-7, with 9 bases lining up with TRBD1. This CDR3 is 17 amino acids long. Germline V lookup: CDR1 SGDLS, CDR2 YYNGEE. The CDR3 protein is CASSPQRGGQGSFEQYF. CDR3 DNA: TGTGCCAGCAGCCCCCAGAGGGGAGGACAGGGGTCCTTCGAGCAGTACTTC.

The V call is TRBV7-2, the J call TRBJ2-1; TRBD2 matches 8 bases. The germline V gene has CDR1 SGHTA and CDR2 FQGNSA. The CDR3 is 15 amino acids. The V gene end was trimmed by 1 base and the J gene end by 7 bases; junction bases not matched to a gene: 6. CDR3 amino acids: CASSLEGTRANEQFF. In nucleotides, the CDR3 is TGTGCCAGCAGCTTAGAAGGGACTAGAGCTAATGAGCAGTTCTTC.

V usage is TRBV19 and J usage is TRBJ1-6; TRBD1 might be the D (5 bases). Germline V lookup: CDR1 LNHDA, CDR2 SQIVND (reference sequence). The CDR3 is 14 amino acids. Deletions cut 7 bases from V and 8 bases from J, with 15 bases between. The CDR3 coding sequence is TGTGCCAGTACCCCGACCGGGGGGGATTCACCCCTCCACTTT. Translation gives CASTPTGGDSPLHF.